This T cell receptor beta chain was captured in a study of low-dose radiotherapy and immunotherapy resistance in tumors. Overall study: A dose of 300 mg of oral aspirin was taken by patients daily for four cycles from cycle 1 day 1.

Both TCRalpha and TCRbeta chains were reverse transcribed with V-gene-specific primers. TCR amplification involved 15 to 20 PCR cycles with a constant-region primer and V-primer adapter. Each CDR3 protein is one row after TCRdb ran MiXCR on the reads. The sample includes under 110,000 distinct CDR3 sequences, around 21% of them seen just once. Time point of the sample: after trial treatment. This sample's treatment: LDRT plus nivolumab, ipilimumab, low-dose cyclophosphamide and aspirin (RACIN trial). This specimen was PBMCs, taken after low-dose radiotherapy plus immunotherapy. This receptor was taken from a male donor with prostate cancer.

CDR3 in DNA: TGTGCCAGCAGTTTCGGAGACAGGGGTTTCTTC. The encoded protein is CASSFGDRGFF. This rearrangement joins TRBV28 to TRBJ2-1, with 8 bases fitting TRBD1. The CDR3 runs to 11 residues. V was clipped by 3 bases and J by 16 bases; unmatched bases: 5. Germline CDR1 and CDR2: MDHEN and SYDVKM.